The TCR beta chain under discussion was sequenced for a study of shared clonotypes between healthy human individuals. This CDR3 region has 13 residues. The V gene's germline CDR1 is KGHSH and CDR2 LQKENI. V was clipped by 8 bases and J by 3 bases; unmatched bases: 3. Profiling relied on immunoSEQ multiplex PCR, and the TCRdb table lists in-frame clones only, not all of them. Here the sample spans about 340,000 clones, 70% to 75% being singletons. The source of this sequence is a young man in good health. Sequencing was carried out using memory CD4+ T cells sorted from blood. The sample's subset: CD45RA-negative fraction. The rearrangement joins TRBV18 to TRBJ2-7; 11 nucleotides match TRBD1. This CDR3 reads CASRGTGGYEQYF. The DNA of the CDR3 is TGTGCCAGCCGAGGGACAGGGGGCTACGAGCAGTACTTC.